This TCR beta chain was observed in a study of blood T cells in healthy people across ages. This clonotype appeared a few times. A J-beta primer mix and a sample-barcoded 5' primer were used in a second PCR of roughly 6 to 11 cycles. Using its own MiXCR run on the 5' RACE reads, TCRdb lists one record per CDR3 protein. This table has around 1,600,000 distinct CDR3 sequences, roughly 43% appearing once. Deletions cut 3 bases from V and 0 bases from J, with 11 bases between. This CDR3 contains 16 residues. This clonotype was sampled from a woman aged 18-30 years in good health. Sequenced input: blood. The J gene is TRBJ2-2, the V gene TRBV12-3 or TRBV12-4; TRBD2 might be the D (6 bases). The CDR3: CASSLMAGSNTGELFF. Written as DNA, the CDR3 is TGTGCCAGCAGTTTGATGGCGGGATCGAACACCGGGGAGCTGTTTTTT.